Shown below are 6 T cell receptor beta chains from a single sample sequenced in a study of shared clonotypes between healthy human individuals (TCRdb year 2020). CD8 naive samples were CD45RO-negative cells positively selected for CCR7, giving a CD45RA+CCR7+ population that excluded TemRA cells. Libraries came from the immunoSEQ multiplex PCR assay. The immuneACCESS repertoire file appears here via TCRdb, limited to in-frame rearrangements. These files lack a portion of the clones; in checked studies, under half of the deficit traces to unresolved V genes, and the cause of the others is not known. In all, the sample holds millions of clones, and over 85% of those were seen once. 0.9% to 1.3% of the sample belongs to the ten largest clones. The sample consisted of naive CD8+ T cells sorted from blood. Taken with the paper, the label for cell subset or site translates to: CD45RA+CCR7+. The source of these receptors is a man aged 18 to 29 in good health.

The chain joins TRBV30 to TRBJ1-1; D perhaps matches TRBD1 (6 bases). Trimming cost V 4 bases and J 0 bases, with 18 bases left between them. Germline-derived CDR1 and CDR2 are GTSNPN and SVGIG (reference sequence). This CDR3 has 16 amino acids. The CDR3 sequence is CAWNPRAEGVNTEAFF. The CDR3 DNA sequence: TGTGCCTGGAACCCTAGGGCGGAGGGGGTGAACACTGAAGCTTTCTTT.

V and J are TRBV28 and TRBJ1-1; D not resolved. From germline, CDR1 is MDHEN and CDR2 SYDVKM. V gave up 4 bases and J gave up 7 bases, with 10 bases separating them. The CDR3 spans 12 residues. CDR3 residues: CASSYPGDEAFF. CDR3 nucleotide sequence: TGTGCCAGCAGTTACCCAGGTGATGAAGCTTTCTTT.

This sequence joins TRBV7-9 and TRBJ2-7; possibly TRBD1 for D (6 bases). CDR1 and CDR2 (germline): SEHNR, FQNEAQ (reference sequence). CDR3 length equals 14 residues. V lost 2 bases to trimming and J lost 4 bases, with 12 bases between them. The DNA for the CDR3 is TGTGCCAGCAGCTTAACAACAGGGTTTTACGAGCAGTACTTC. Amino acids: CASSLTTGFYEQYF.

The chain recombines TRBV6-5 with TRBJ2-7, with 7 bases fitting TRBD2. With 10 bases clipped from V and 1 base from J, the junction kept 7 bases outside the gene matches. The CDR3 loop spans 13 amino acids. Germline lookup yields CDR1 MNHEY and CDR2 SVGAGI. In DNA form, the CDR3 reads TGTGCCACCCAGCCTAGCGGATCCTACGAGCAGTACTTC. The encoded protein is CATQPSGSYEQYF.

The chain has TRBV28 and TRBJ1-6; D is perhaps TRBD1 (5 bases). Trimming cost V 7 bases and J 3 bases, with 13 bases left between them. Germline assignment: CDR1 MDHEN and CDR2 SYDVKM. The CDR3 is 15 amino acids. The CDR3 protein is CASKPPGVYNSPLHF. The CDR3 DNA reads as TGTGCCAGCAAACCTCCGGGGGTCTATAATTCACCCCTCCACTTT.

CDR3 sequence: CASSLDPGLAVYEQYF. CDR3 coding DNA: TGTGCCAGCAGCTTAGATCCCGGACTAGCGGTGTACGAGCAGTACTTC. The genes are TRBV11-2 and TRBJ2-5; TRBD2 aligns across 10 bases. The DNA end is a closer match to TRBJ2-7, so the J assignment may be wrong. Germline CDR1 is SGHAT and CDR2 is FQNNGV. The CDR3 has 16 amino acids.